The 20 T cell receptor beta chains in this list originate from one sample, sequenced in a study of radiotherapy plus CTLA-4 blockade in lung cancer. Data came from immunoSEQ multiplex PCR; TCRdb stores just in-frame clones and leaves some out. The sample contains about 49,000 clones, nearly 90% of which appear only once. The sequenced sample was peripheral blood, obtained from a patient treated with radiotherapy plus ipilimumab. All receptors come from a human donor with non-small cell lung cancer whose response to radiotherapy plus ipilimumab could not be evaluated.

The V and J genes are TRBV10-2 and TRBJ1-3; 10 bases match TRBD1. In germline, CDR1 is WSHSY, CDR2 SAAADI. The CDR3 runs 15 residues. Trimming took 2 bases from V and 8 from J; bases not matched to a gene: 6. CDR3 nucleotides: TGCGCCAGCAGTGAGGTGGGACAGGGGTCTTACACCATATATTTT. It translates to CASSEVGQGSYTIYF.

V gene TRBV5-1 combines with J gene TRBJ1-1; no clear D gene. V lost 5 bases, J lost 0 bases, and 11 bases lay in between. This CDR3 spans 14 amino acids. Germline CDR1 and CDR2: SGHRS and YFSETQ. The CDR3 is CASRIEGLNTEAFF. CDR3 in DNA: TGCGCCAGCAGGATCGAGGGTTTGAACACTGAAGCTTTCTTT.

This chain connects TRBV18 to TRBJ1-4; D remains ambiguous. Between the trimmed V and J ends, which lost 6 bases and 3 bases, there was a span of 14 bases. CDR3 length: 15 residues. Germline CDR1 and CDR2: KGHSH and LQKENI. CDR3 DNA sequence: TGTGCCAGCTCTCCGCAGTCGCAGGCTAATGAAAAACTGTTTTTT. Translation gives CASSPQSQANEKLFF.

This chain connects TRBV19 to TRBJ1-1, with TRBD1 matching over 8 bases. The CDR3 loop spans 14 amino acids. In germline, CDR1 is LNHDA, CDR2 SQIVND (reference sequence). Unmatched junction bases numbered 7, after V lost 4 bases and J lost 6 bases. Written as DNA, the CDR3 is TGTGCCAGTAGTAGAAACAGGGGGTTCTCTGAAGCTTTCTTT. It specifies CASSRNRGFSEAFF.

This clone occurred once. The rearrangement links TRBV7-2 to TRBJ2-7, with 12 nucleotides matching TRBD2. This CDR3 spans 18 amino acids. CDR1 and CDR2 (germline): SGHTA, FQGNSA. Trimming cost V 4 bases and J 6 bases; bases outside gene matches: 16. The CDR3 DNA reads TGTGCCAGCAGCTCCCCCGTCCCTCTACGACTAGCGGGAGTCGAGCAGTACTTC. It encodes CASSSPVPLRLAGVEQYF.

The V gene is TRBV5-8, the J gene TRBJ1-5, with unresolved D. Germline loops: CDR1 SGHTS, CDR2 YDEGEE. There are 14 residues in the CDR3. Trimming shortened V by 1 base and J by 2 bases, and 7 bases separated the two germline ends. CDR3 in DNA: TGTGCCAGCAGCTTGCGAGGTGGCAATCAGCCCCAGCATTTT. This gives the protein CASSLRGGNQPQHF.

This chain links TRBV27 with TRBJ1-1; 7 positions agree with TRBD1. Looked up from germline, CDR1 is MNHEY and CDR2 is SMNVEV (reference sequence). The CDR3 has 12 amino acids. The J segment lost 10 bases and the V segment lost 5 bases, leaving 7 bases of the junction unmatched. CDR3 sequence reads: CASSTGARVAFF. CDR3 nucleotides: TGTGCCAGCAGTACAGGGGCGCGCGTAGCTTTCTTT.

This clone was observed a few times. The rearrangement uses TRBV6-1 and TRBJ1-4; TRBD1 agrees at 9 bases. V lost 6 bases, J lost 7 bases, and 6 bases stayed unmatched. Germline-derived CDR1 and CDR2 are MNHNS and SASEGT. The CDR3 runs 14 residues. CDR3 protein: CASRTGGAGEKLFF. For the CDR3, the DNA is TGTGCCAGCAGAACAGGGGGCGCGGGTGAAAAACTGTTTTTT.

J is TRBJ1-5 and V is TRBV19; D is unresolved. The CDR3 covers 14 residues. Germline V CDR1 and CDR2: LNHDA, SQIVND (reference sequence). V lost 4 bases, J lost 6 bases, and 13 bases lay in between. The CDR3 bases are TGTGCCAGTAGTAACCCCTCTGGAGCTCAGCCCCAGCATTTT. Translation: CASSNPSGAQPQHF.

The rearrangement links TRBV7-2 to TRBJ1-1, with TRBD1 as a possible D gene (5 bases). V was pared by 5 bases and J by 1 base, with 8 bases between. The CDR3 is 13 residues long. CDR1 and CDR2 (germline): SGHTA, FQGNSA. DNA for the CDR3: TGTGCCAGCAGCAAAGACAGGAACACTGAAGCTTTCTTT. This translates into CASSKDRNTEAFF.

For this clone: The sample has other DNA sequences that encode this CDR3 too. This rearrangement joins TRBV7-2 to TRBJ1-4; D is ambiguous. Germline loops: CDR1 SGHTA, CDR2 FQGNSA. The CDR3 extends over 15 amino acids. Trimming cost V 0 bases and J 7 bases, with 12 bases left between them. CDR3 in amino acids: CASSLATGSGEKLFF. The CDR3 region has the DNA TGTGCCAGCAGCTTAGCAACGGGGTCTGGTGAAAAACTGTTTTTT.

CDR3 DNA sequence: TGCGCCAGCAGCCCTGGACAGGGGGGACTTCTGGGGGAGCAGTACTTC. It encodes CASSPGQGGLLGEQYF. J is TRBJ2-5 and V is TRBV5-1; 10 bases line up with TRBD1. CDR1 and CDR2 (germline): SGHRS, YFSETQ. The CDR3 is 16 amino acids. V shed 4 bases, J shed 11 bases, and the junction held 17 bases outside the gene matches.

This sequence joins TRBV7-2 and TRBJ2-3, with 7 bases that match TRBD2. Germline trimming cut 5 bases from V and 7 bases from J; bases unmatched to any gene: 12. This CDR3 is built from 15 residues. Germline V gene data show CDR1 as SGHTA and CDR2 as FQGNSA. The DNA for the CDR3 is TGTGCCAGCAGCCCGGCTAGCGGTGGTATGAATACGCAGTATTTT. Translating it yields CASSPASGGMNTQYF.

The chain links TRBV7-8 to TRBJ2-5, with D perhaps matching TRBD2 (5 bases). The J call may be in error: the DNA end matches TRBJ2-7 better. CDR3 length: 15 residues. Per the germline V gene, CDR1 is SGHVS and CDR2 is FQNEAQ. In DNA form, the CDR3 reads TGTGCCAGCAGCTTGTTAGAGGGTAGTTCCTACGAGCAGTACTTC. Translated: CASSLLEGSSYEQYF.

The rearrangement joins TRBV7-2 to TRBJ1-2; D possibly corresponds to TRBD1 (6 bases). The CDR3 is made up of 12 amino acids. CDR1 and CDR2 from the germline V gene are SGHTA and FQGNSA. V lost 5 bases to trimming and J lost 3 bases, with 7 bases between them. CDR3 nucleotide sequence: TGTGCCAGCAGCGGGGGCGACTATGGCTACACCTTC. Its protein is CASSGGDYGYTF.

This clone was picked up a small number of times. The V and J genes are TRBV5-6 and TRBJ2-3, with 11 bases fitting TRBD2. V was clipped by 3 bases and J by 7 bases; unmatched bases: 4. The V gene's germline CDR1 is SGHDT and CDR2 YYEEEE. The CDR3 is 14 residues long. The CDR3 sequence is CASSSGTSGYTQYF. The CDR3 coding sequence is TGTGCCAGCAGCTCCGGGACTAGCGGTTATACGCAGTATTTT.

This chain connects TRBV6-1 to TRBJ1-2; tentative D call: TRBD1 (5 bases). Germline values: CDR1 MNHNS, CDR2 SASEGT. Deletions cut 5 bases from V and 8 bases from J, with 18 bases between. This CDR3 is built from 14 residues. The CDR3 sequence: CASSSNRGIGGYTF. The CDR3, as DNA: TGTGCCAGCAGTTCCAACCGGGGGATTGGGGGCTACACCTTC.

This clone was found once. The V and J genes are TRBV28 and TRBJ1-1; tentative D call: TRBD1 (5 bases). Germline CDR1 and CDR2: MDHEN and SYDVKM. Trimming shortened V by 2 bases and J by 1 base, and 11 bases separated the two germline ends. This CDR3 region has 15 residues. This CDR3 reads CASSLSQGWNTEAFF. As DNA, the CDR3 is TGTGCCAGCAGTTTAAGTCAGGGCTGGAACACTGAAGCTTTCTTT.

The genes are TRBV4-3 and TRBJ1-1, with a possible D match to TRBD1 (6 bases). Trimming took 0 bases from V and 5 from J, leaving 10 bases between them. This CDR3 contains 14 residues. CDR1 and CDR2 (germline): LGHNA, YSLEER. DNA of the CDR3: TGCGCCAGCAGCCAAGACAGGGGAGGGACTGAAGCTTTCTTT. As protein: CASSQDRGGTEAFF.

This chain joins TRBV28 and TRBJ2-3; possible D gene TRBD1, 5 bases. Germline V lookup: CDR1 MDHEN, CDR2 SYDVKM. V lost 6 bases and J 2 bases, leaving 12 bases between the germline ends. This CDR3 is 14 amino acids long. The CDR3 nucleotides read TGTGCCAGCAGCGGACATTCCCTCACAGATACGCAGTATTTT. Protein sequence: CASSGHSLTDTQYF.